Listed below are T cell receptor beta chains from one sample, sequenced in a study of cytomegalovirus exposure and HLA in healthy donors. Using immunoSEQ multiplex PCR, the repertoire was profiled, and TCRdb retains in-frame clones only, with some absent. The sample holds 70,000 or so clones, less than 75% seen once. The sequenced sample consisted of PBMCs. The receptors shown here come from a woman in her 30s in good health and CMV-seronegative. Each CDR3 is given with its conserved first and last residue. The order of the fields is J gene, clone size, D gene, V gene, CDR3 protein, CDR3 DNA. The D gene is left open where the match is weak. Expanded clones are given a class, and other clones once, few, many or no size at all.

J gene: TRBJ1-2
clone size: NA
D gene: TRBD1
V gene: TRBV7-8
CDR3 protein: CASTAEGQGGIGYTF
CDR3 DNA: TGTGCCAGCACCGCCGAGGGACAGGGGGGAATTGGCTACACCTTC

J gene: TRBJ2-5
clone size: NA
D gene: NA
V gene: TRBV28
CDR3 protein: CASSPESAQRTQYF
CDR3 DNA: TGTGCCAGCAGTCCTGAAAGCGCCCAGCGGACCCAGTACTTC

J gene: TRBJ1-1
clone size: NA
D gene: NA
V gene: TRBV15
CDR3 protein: CATSRDRGRTEAFF
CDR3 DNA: TGTGCCACCAGCAGAGATCGAGGGCGGACTGAAGCTTTCTTT

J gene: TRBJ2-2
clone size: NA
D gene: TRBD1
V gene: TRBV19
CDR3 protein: CASNQRGQGANTGELFF
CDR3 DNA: TGTGCCAGTAATCAAAGGGGGCAGGGGGCGAACACCGGGGAGCTGTTTTTT

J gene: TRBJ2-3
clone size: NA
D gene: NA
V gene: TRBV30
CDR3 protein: CAWSMYRGTDTQYF
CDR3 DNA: TGTGCCTGGAGCATGTATCGAGGGACAGATACGCAGTATTTT

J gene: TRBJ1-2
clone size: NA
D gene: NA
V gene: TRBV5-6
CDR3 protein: CASSREINYGYTF
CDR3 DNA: TGTGCCAGCAGTCGGGAGATAAACTATGGCTACACCTTC

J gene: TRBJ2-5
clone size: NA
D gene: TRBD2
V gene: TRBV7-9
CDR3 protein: CASSLGTSGVRYQETQYF
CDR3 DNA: TGTGCCAGCAGCTTAGGGACTAGCGGGGTGAGGTACCAAGAGACCCAGTACTTC

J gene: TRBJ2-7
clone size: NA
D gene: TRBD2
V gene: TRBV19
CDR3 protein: CASSIEGSGGYEQYF
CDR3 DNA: TGTGCCAGTAGTATAGAAGGTAGCGGGGGCTACGAGCAGTACTTC

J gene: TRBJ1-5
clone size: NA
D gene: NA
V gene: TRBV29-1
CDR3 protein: CSVGGGLDQPQHF
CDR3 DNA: TGCAGCGTTGGGGGGGGCCTCGATCAGCCCCAGCATTTT

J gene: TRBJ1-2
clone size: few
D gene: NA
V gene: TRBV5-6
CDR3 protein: CASSGEEGGGYGYTF
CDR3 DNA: TGTGCCAGCAGTGGCGAGGAGGGAGGCGGCTATGGCTACACCTTC

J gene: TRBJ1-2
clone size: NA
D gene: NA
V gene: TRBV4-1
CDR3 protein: CASSQDPGTNYGYTF
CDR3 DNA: TGCGCCAGCAGCCAAGACCCGGGAACTAACTATGGCTACACCTTC

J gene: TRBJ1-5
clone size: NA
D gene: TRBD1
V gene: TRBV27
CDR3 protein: CASRWTGRDNQPQHF
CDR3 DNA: TGTGCCAGTAGATGGACAGGGAGGGACAATCAGCCCCAGCATTTT

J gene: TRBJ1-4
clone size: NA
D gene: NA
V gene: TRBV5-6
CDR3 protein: CASSSRGTNEKLFF
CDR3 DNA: TGTGCCAGCAGCTCAAGGGGCACTAATGAAAAACTGTTTTTT

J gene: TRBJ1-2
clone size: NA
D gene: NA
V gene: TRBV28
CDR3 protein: CASSRREDGYTF
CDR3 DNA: TGTGCCAGCAGTCGGCGTGAGGATGGCTACACCTTC

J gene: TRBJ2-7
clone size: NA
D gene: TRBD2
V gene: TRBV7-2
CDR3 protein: CASSETLAGQLF
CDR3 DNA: TGTGCCAGCAGCGAGACACTAGCGGGGCAACTCTTC

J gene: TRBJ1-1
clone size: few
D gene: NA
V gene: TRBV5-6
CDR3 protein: CASLRTGSEAFF
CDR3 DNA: TGTGCCAGCCTAAGGACGGGGTCTGAAGCTTTCTTT

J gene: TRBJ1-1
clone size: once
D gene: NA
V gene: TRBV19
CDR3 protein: CASSIGGTRRKANTEAFF
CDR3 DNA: TGTGCCAGTAGTATAGGAGGGACACGTAGGAAGGCGAACACTGAAGCTTTCTTT

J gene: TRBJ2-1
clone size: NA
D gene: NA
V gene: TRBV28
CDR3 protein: CASIPLGGLNEQFF
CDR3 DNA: TGTGCCAGCATTCCCCTGGGGGGGCTGAATGAGCAGTTCTTC

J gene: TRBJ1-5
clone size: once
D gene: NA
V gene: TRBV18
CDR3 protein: CASSPTDSNQPQHF
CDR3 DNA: TGTGCCAGCTCACCGACAGATAGCAATCAGCCCCAGCATTTT

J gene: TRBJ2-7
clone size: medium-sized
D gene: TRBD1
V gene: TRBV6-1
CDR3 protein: CASSEGTGYNEQYF
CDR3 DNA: TGTGCCAGCAGTGAAGGGACAGGGTACAACGAGCAGTACTTC

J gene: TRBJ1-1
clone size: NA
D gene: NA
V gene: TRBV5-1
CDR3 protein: CASSRGQNTEAFF
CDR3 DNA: TGCGCCAGCAGCCGTGGACAGAACACTGAAGCTTTCTTT

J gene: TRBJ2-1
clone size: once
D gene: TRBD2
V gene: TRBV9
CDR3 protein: CASSVAGAGGRNEQFF
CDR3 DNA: TGTGCCAGCAGCGTAGCTGGCGCGGGGGGTAGAAATGAGCAGTTCTTC

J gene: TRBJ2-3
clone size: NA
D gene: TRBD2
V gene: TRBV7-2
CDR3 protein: CASSLEASGAPTDTQYF
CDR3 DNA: TGTGCCAGCAGCTTAGAGGCTAGCGGGGCACCCACAGATACGCAGTATTTT

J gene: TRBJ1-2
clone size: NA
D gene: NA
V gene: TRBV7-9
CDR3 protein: CASSGAYRIYNYGYTF
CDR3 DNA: TGTGCCAGCAGCGGAGCGTACAGGATCTACAACTATGGCTACACCTTC

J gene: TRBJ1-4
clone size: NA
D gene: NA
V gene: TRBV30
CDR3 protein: CAWSTIATNEKLFF
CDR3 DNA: TGTGCCTGGAGTACAATTGCAACTAATGAAAAACTGTTTTTT